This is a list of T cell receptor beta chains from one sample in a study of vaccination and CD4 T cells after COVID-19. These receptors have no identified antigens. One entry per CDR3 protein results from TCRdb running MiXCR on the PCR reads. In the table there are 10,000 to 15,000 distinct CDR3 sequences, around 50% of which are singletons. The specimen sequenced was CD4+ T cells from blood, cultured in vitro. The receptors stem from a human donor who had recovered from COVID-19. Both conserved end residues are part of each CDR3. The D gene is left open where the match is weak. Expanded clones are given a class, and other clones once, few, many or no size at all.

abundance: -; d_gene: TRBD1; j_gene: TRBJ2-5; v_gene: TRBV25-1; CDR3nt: TGTGCCAGCAGTGGGGGGACAGGGGGCTGGGAGACCCAGTACTTC; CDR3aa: CASSGGTGGWETQYF
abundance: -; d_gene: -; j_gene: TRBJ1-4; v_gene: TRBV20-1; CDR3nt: TGCAGTGCTACCATCGGGCGGTATAATGAAAAACTGTTTTTT; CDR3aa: CSATIGRYNEKLFF
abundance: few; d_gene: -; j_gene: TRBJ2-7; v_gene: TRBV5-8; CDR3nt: TGTGCCAGCAGCCGTATGGAAGGGGGGGCCTACGAGCAGTACTTC; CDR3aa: CASSRMEGGAYEQYF
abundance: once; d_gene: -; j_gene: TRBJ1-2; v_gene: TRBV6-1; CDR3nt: TGTGCCAGCAGCCTCGCCCTTGGAGGGGGTTATGGCTACACCTTC; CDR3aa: CASSLALGGGYGYTF
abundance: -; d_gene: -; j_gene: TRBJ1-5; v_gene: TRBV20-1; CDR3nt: TGCAGTGCTAGTAGGCAGGGTTCATATCAGCCCCAGCATTTT; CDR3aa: CSASRQGSYQPQHF
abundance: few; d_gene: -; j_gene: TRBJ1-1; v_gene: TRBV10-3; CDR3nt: TGTGCCAGCAGTGAATATAGGGGTGATCTACGGGCTTTCTTT; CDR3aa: CASSEYRGDLRAFF
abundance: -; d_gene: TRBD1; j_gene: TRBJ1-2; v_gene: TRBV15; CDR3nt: TGTGCCACCAGCGACCGGGACAGGGGGCTCTATGGCTACACCTTC; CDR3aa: CATSDRDRGLYGYTF
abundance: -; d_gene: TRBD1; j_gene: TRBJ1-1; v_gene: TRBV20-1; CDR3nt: TGCAGTGCTAAGGTGGCAGGGGGAACTGAAGCTTTCTTT; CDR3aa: CSAKVAGGTEAFF
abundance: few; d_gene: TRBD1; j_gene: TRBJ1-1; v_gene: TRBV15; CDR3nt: TGTGCCACCAGCAGCCCGGACAGGGGAATGAACACTGAAGCTTTCTTT; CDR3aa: CATSSPDRGMNTEAFF
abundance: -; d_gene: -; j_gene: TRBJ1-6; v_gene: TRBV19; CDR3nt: TGTGCCAGTATGGGGGGCTCCTATAATTCACCCCTCCACTTT; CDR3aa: CASMGGSYNSPLHF
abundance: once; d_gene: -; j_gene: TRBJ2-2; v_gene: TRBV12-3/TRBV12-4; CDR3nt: TGTGCCAGCAGTCAGGGAGGCCCGAACACCGGGGAGCTGTTTTTT; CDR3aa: CASSQGGPNTGELFF
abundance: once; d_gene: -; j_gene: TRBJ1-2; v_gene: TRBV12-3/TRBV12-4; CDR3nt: TGTGCCAGCCGCGGATCACACACCGCATGGGCAGCACTCAACTCTAACTATGGCTACACCTTC; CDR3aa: CASRGSHTAWAALNSNYGYTF
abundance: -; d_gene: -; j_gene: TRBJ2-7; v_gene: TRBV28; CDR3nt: TGTGCCAGCGGGGGCCGGGACGAGCAGTACTTC; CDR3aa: CASGGRDEQYF
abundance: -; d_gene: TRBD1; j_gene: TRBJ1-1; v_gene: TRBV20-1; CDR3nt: TGCAGTGCCCAGCCTCGGAGGGGGCAGGGGGGTGAAGCTTTCTTT; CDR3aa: CSAQPRRGQGGEAFF
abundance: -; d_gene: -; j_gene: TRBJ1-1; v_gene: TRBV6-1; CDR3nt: TGTGCCAGCAATAATCCCAAGGCGAACACTGAAGCTTTCTTT; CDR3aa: CASNNPKANTEAFF
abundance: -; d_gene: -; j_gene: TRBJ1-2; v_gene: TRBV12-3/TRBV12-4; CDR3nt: TGTGCCAGCAGTCCTCGTAACTATGGCTACACCTTC; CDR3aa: CASSPRNYGYTF
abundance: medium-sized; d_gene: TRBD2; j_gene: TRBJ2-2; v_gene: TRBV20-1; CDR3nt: TGCAGTGCCACTACAGCGGGAGTCGGGGAGCTGTTTTTT; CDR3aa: CSATTAGVGELFF
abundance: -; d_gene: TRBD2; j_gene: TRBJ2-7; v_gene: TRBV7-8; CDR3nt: TGTGCCAGCAGCTTCCCGAAGACTAGCGCCTACGAGCAGTACTTC; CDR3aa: CASSFPKTSAYEQYF
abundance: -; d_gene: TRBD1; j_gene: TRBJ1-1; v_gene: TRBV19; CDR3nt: TGTGCCAGTAGTCTCTTCTCGGGACAGGGGGACACTGAAGCTTTCTTT; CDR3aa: CASSLFSGQGDTEAFF
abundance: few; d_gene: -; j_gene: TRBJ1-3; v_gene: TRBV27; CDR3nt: TGTGCCAGCAGTTTATTCTCTGGAAACACCATATATTTT; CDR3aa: CASSLFSGNTIYF
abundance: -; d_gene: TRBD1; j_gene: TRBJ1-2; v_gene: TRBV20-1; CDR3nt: TGCAGTGCTCCCCCGGACAGGTATTTGGGTGGCTACACCTTC; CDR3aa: CSAPPDRYLGGYTF
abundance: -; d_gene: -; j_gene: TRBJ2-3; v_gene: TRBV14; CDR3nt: TGTGCCAGCAGTACCTCGTGGCCTAATACGCAGTATTTT; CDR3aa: CASSTSWPNTQYF
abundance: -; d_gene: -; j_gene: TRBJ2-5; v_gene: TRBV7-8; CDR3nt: TGTGCCAGCAGCCCAGGGGAGGACCAAGAGACCCAGTACTTC; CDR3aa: CASSPGEDQETQYF
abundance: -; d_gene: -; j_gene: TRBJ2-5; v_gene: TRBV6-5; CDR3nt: TGTGCCAGCAGTTACTCGGGCAGTAGAGAGACCCAGTACTTC; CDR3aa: CASSYSGSRETQYF
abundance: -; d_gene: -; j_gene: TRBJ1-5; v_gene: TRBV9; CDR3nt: TGTGCCAGCAGCGTAGGGGGAAATAGCAATCAGCCCCAGCATTTT; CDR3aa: CASSVGGNSNQPQHF
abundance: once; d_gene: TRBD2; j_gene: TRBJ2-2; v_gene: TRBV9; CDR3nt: TGTGCCAGCAGCGTAGGTCTAGCGGGAACCACCGGGGAGCTGTTTTTT; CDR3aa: CASSVGLAGTTGELFF
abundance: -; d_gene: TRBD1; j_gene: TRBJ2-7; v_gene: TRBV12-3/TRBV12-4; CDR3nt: TGTGCCAGCAGTTTGGGGAGACAGGGTGGATACGAGCAGTACTTC; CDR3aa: CASSLGRQGGYEQYF
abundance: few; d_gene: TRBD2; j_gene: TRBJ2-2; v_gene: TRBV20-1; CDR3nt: TGCAGTGCCGCAAGACTAGCGGGGGAGAACACCGGGGAGCTGTTTTTT; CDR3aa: CSAARLAGENTGELFF
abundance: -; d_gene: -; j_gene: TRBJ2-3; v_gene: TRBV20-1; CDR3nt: TGCAGTGGGGGGACCCCAGATACGCAGTATTTT; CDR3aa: CSGGTPDTQYF
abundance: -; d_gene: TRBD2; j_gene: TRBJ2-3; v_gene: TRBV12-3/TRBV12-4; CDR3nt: TGTGCCACGGCGGGAGTAGATACGCAGTATTTT; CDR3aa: CATAGVDTQYF
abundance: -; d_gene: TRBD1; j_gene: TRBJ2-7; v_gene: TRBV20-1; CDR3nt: TGCAGTGCTGCGACAGGGGGTGTGTACGAGCAGTACTTC; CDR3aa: CSAATGGVYEQYF
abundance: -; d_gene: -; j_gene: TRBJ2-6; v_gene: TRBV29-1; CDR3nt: TGCAGCGTGTCCGGACAGACTGGGGCCAGCGTCCTGACTTTC; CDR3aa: CSVSGQTGASVLTF
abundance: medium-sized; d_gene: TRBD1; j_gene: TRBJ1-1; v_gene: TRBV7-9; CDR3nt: TGTGCCAGCAGCGCCACCCGGACAGGGGGTACTGAAGCTTTCTTT; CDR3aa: CASSATRTGGTEAFF
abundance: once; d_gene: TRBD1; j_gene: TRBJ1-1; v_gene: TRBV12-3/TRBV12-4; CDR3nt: TGTGCCAGCAGTTTATCCCGGGACAGGGGACCTGAAGCTTTCTTT; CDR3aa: CASSLSRDRGPEAFF
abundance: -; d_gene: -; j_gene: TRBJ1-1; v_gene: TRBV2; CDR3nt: TGTGCCAGCAGCGTTCAGGACCCTGAAGCTTTCTTT; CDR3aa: CASSVQDPEAFF
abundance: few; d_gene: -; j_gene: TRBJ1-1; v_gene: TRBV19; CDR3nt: TGTGCCAGTAGTATGAGTCGGGCTTCGAACACTGAAGCTTTCTTT; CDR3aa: CASSMSRASNTEAFF
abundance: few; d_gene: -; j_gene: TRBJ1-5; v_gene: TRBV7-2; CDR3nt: TGTGCCAGCAGCGATAGGGGCAATCAGCCCCAGCATTTT; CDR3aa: CASSDRGNQPQHF